This T cell receptor (beta chain) originates from a study of identical twins. As concerns this clonotype: Antigen unknown.

A single record per CDR3 protein comes from TCRdb applying MiXCR to the 5' RACE reads. Counted here are roughly 720,000 distinct CDR3 sequences, roughly 18% occurring once; the ten biggest clones make up around 13%. The CDR3 covers 11 residues. Germline CDR1 LGHDT, CDR2 YNNKEL (reference sequence). The ends were cut back, 7 bases at V and 4 bases at J, with 7 bases in the middle. General study points: Zero-insertion results could be subject to partial confounding by invariant MAIT and iNKT cells. Findings depended on cross-sectional statistics rather than tracking the same donors.

The same data also contributed to another study, on T cells expressing NK-cell markers. From that second work: The leading position in the CD3+CD56-NKG2C+ fraction of a few donors also went to these clonotypes.

The chain joins TRBV3-1 to TRBJ1-2; D gene uncertain. The sample consisted of PBMCs. The TCR was taken from a woman in her late teens or twenties in good health. The CDR3 is CASTNGYGYTF. Written as DNA, the CDR3 is TGTGCCAGCACGAACGGCTATGGCTACACCTTC.